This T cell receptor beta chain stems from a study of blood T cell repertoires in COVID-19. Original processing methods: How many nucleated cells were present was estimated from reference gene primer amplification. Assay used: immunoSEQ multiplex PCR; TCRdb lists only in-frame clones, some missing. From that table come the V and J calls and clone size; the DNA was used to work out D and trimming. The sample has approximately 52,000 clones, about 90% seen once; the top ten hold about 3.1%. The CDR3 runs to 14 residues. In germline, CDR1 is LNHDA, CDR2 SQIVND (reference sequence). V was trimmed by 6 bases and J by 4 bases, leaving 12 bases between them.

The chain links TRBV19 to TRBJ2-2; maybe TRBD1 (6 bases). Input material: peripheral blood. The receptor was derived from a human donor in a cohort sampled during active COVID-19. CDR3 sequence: CASRPQGFTGELFF. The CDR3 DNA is TGTGCCAGTAGGCCACAGGGTTTCACCGGGGAGCTGTTTTTT.